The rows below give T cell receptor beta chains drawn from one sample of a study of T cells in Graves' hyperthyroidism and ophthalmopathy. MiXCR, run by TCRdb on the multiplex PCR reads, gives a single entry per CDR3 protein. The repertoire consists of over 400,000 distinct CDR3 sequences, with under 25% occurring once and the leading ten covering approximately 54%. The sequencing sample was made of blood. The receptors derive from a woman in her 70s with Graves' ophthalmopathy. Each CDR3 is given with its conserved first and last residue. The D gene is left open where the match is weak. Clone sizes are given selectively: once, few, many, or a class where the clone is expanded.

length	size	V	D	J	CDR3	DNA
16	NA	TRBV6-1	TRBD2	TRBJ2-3	CATRTSGSIITDTQYF	TGTGCCACCCGGACTAGCGGGAGCATAATCACAGATACGCAGTATTTT
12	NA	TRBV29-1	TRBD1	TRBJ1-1	CSGGTGVTEAFF	TGCAGCGGTGGGACAGGGGTCACTGAAGCTTTCTTT
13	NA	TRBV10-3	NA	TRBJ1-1	CAISELGGTEAFF	TGTGCCATCAGTGAACTAGGGGGCACTGAAGCTTTCTTT
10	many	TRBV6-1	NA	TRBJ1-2	CASDRYGYTF	TGTGCCAGTGACAGATACGGCTACACCTTC
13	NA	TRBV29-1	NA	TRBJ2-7	CSVLGRGSYEQYF	TGCAGCGTTTTAGGCAGGGGCTCCTACGAGCAGTACTTC
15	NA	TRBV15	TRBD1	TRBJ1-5	CATSSDRGQRQPQHF	TGTGCCACCAGCTCTGACAGGGGGCAGCGCCAGCCCCAGCATTTT
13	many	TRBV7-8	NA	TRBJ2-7	CASSLPPTYEQYF	TGTGCCAGCAGCTTACCCCCGACCTACGAGCAGTACTTC
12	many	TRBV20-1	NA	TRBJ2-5	CSATRTGETQYF	TGCAGTGCAACCCGGACGGGGGAGACCCAGTACTTC
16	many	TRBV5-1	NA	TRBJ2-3	CASKGFGATVTDTQYF	TGCGCCAGCAAGGGGTTCGGGGCGACGGTCACAGATACGCAGTATTTT
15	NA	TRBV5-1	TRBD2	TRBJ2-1	CASTSSNGLAYEQFF	TGCGCCAGCACCTCCTCGAATGGACTAGCTTATGAGCAGTTCTTC
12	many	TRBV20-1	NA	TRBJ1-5	CSATQGGQPQHF	TGCAGTGCAACCCAGGGCGGTCAGCCCCAGCATTTT
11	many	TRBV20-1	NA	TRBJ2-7	CSARRDWEQYF	TGCAGTGCTAGGCGGGACTGGGAGCAGTACTTC
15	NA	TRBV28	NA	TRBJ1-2	CASSPSGTANYGYTF	TGTGCCAGCAGTCCCTCCGGGACTGCTAACTATGGCTACACCTTC
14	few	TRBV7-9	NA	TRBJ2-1	CASSLEGGLFGQFF	TGTGCCAGCAGCTTAGAGGGGGGCCTTTTTGGGCAGTTCTTC
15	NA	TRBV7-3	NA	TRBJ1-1	CASSLTGARNTEAFF	TGTGCCAGCAGCTTAACTGGGGCGCGGAACACTGAAGCTTTCTTT
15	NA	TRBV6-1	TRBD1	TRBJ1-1	CASRRDRVLNTEAFF	TGTGCCAGCAGGAGGGACAGGGTCTTGAACACTGAAGCTTTCTTT
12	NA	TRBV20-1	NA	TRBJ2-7	CSAKPFSYEQYF	TGCAGTGCTAAGCCTTTCTCCTACGAGCAGTACTTC
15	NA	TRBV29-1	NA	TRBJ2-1	CSVVGGGGESNEQFF	TGCAGCGTTGTCGGAGGAGGGGGAGAGAGCAATGAGCAGTTCTTC
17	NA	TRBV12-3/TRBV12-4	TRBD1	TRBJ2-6	CASKRGQISSGANVLTF	TGTGCCAGCAAGAGGGGACAGATAAGCTCTGGGGCCAACGTCCTGACTTTC
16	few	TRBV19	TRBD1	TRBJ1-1	CASSPLDRVSDTEAFF	TGTGCCAGTAGTCCCCTAGACAGGGTGTCGGACACTGAAGCTTTCTTT
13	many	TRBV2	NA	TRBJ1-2	CASSEAQRYGYTF	TGTGCCAGCAGTGAAGCGCAACGCTATGGCTACACCTTC
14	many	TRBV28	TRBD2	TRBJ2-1	CASTAAAGGSEQFF	TGTGCCAGCACGGCCGCAGCGGGAGGAAGTGAGCAGTTCTTC
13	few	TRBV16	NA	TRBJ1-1	CASSQSGGTEAFF	TGTGCCAGCAGCCAATCGGGGGGTACTGAAGCTTTCTTT
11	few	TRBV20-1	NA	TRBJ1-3	CSARGGDTIYF	TGCAGTGCTAGGGGTGGAGACACCATATATTTT